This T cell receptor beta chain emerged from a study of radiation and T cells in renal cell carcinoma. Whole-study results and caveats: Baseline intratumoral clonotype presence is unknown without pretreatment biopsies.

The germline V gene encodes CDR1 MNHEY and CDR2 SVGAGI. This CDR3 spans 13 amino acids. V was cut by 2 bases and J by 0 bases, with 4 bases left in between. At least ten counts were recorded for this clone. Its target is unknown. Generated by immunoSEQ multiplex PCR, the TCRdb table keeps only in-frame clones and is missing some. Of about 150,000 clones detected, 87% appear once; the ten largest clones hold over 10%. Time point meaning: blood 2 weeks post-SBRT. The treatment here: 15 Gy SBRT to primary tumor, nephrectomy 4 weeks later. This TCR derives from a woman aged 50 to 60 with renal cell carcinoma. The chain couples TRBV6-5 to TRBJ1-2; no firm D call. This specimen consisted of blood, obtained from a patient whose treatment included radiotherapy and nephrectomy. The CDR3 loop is CASSYTANYGYTF. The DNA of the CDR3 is TGTGCCAGCAGTTACACGGCTAACTATGGCTACACCTTC.